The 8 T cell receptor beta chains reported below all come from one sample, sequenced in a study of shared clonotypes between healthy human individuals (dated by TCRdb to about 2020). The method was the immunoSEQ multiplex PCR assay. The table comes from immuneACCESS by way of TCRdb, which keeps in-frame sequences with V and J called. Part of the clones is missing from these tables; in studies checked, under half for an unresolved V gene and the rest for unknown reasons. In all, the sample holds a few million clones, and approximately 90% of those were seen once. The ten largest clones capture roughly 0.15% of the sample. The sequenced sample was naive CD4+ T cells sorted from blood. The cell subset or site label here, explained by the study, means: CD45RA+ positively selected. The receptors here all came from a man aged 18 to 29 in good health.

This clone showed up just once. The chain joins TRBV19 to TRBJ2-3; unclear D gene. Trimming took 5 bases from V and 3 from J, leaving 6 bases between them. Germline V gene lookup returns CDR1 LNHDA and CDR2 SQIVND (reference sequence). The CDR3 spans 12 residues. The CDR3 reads CASSLNTDTQYF. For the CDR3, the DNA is TGTGCCAGTAGTTTAAATACAGATACGCAGTATTTT.

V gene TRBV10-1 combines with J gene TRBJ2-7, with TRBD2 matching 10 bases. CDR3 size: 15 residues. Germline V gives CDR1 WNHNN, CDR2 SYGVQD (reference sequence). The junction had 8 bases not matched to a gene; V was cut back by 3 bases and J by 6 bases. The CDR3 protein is CASSDQLAGSGEQYF. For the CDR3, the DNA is TGCGCCAGCAGTGATCAACTAGCGGGATCTGGCGAGCAGTACTTC.

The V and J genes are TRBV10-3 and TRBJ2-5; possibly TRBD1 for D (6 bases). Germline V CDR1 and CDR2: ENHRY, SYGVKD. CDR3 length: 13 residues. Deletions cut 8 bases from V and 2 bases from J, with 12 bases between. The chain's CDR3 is CAIAKQGQETQYF. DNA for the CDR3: TGTGCCATCGCAAAACAGGGACAAGAGACCCAGTACTTC.

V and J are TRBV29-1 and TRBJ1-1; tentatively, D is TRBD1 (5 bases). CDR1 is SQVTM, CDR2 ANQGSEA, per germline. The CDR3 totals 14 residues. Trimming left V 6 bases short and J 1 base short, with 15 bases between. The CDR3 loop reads CSVKAGLSNTEAFF. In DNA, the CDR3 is TGCAGCGTGAAGGCGGGACTCTCGAACACTGAAGCTTTCTTT.

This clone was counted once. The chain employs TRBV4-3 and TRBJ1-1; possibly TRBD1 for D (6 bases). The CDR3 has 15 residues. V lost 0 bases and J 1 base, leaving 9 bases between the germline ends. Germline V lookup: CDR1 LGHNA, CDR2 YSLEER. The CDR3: CASSQDAGQNTEAFF. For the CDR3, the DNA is TGCGCCAGCAGCCAAGATGCGGGACAGAACACTGAAGCTTTCTTT.

CDR3 residues: CASSQLYPGQGATDTQYF. In nucleotides, the CDR3 is TGCGCCAGCAGCCAATTGTACCCAGGACAGGGCGCCACAGATACGCAGTATTTT. This rearrangement joins TRBV4-1 to TRBJ2-3, with TRBD1 identical over 8 bases. V dropped 2 bases and J dropped 2; count of bases not matched to a gene: 12. The germline V gene encodes CDR1 MGHRA and CDR2 YSYEKL. CDR3 length equals 18 residues.

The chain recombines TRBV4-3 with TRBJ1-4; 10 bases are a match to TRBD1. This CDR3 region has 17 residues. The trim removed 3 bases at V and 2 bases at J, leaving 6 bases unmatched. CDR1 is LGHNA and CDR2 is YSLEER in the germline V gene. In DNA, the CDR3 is TGCGCCAGCAGCCAGGAAGGACAGGGGGGCACTAATGAAAAACTGTTTTTT. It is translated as CASSQEGQGGTNEKLFF.

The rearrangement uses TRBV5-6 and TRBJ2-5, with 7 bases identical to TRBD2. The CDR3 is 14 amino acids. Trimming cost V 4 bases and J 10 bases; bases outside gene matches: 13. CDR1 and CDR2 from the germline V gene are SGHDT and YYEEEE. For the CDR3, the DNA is TGTGCCAGCAGCCCGACCCCCAGGGAGGGGCTCCAGTACTTC. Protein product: CASSPTPREGLQYF.